This entry lists 2 T cell receptor beta chains sequenced from one sample in a study of T-cell memory formation after mild COVID-19 (dated by TCRdb to the early 2020s). The protocol used for the library was 5' RACE. Sequencer: Illumina NovaSeq 6000. In TCRdb, the public reads were trimmed at Q25 with fastp and aligned with MiXCR, with productive beta chains retained. Rows are unified per CDR3 protein, each entry keeping the most common DNA and genes. The table for this sample lists 200,000 to 250,000 distinct CDR3 sequences; more than 9% of them were counted only once. The top ten hold roughly 3.2% of the sample. What was sequenced was PBMCs or a T cell subset sorted from them (not recorded which). These receptors originate from a man between 18 and 35 years old who had mild COVID-19 (a few samples of this study predate the infection). The sample titles of this study are shuffled in the database, so cell type and time point are left out; the donor was told from shared clones.

V usage is TRBV6-2 or TRBV6-3 and J usage is TRBJ1-2; a weak D match, TRBD1 (5 bases). This CDR3 contains 12 residues. The germline V gene encodes CDR1 MNHEY and CDR2 SVGEGT. Trimming took off 5 bases at V and 5 bases at J, with 9 bases between the two ends. CDR3 loop: CASSPGEYGYTF. DNA of the CDR3: TGTGCCAGCAGTCCGGGGGAGTATGGCTACACCTTC.

The chain employs TRBV4-2 and TRBJ1-1, with D tentatively TRBD1 (6 bases). The CDR3 sequence is 14 residues long. The V end was cut by 8 bases, the J end by 0 bases, with 13 bases between. Looked up from germline, CDR1 is LGHNA and CDR2 is YNFKEQ. The CDR3 nucleotides are TGTGCCAGCGGACAACAGGGACTGAACACTGAAGCTTTCTTT. Translation gives CASGQQGLNTEAFF.